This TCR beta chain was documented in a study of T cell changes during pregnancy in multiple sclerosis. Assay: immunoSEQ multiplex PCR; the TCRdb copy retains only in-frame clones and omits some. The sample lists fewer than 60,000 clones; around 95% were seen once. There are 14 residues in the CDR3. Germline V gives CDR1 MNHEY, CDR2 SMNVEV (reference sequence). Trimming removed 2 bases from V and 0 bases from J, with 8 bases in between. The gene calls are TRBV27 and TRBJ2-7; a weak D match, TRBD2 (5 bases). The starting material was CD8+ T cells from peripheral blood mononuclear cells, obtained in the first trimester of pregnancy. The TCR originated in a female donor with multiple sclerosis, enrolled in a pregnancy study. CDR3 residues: CASSLSGYSYEQYF. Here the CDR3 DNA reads TGTGCCAGCAGTTTAAGCGGCTACTCCTACGAGCAGTACTTC.